Listed here is a single TCR beta chain. The antigen is not known. The record originates from a study of post-analysis software for immune sequencing data. Findings and caveats of the study: Samples from a shared batch, those prepared together, strongly co-clustered by F measure. Five or six TRBV segments, TRBV5-6, TRBV5-1 and TRBV20-1 among them, were found more frequent in patients than controls. Normalized Chao1 diversity was significantly reduced in patients versus controls.

The V end lost 0 bases, the J end lost 5 bases, and 6 bases lay between the germline ends. From germline, CDR1 is LGHNA and CDR2 YSLEER. There are 13 residues in the CDR3. TCR beta cDNA libraries had unique molecular identifiers. The yield from roughly 1 to 10 million T cells was around 500,000 cDNA molecules in total. TCRdb redid the calling of the PCR reads with MiXCR, one entry per CDR3 protein. The repertoire holds fewer than 850,000 distinct CDR3 sequences, just over 45% seen once, with roughly 4.9% in the top ten. V is TRBV4-3 and J is TRBJ2-3, with D unresolved. Sequencing input: blood. This clonotype originated in a girl under 18 with multiple sclerosis. The CDR3 is CASSQDPRDTQYF. The DNA for the CDR3 is TGCGCCAGCAGCCAAGATCCGCGAGATACGCAGTATTTT.